These 21 T cell receptor beta chains were sequenced from one sample in a study of response to subunit inactivated influenza vaccine. MiXCR, applied by TCRdb to the RT-PCR reads, yields one record per CDR3 protein. The sample consists of more than 550,000 distinct CDR3 sequences, roughly 10% of them appearing once. These data were also filed under a second study, of T cells expressing NK-cell markers. That publication notes: TCR beta cDNA was generated via 5'RACE template switching incorporating UMIs.

The sequencing used PBMCs from blood, collected on the day of vaccination. Receptors were obtained from a man between 50 and 59 years old who received an inactivated influenza vaccine.

This clonotype appeared many times. The chain employs TRBV6-1 and TRBJ1-5, with 7 bases identical to TRBD1. The CDR3 is made up of 13 amino acids. Germline CDR1 and CDR2: MNHNS and SASEGT. Trimming at V came to 7 bases and at J to 7 bases, leaving 7 bases not matched to a gene. CDR3 sequence (DNA): TGTGCCAGCATGGGCCAAGGGGGCCAGCCCCAGCATTTT. Its translation is CASMGQGGQPQHF.

The rearrangement links TRBV10-3 to TRBJ1-4; 10 bases are a match to TRBD1. Unmatched junction bases numbered 9, after V lost 8 bases and J lost 6 bases. The CDR3 spans 15 residues. CDR1 and CDR2 (germline): ENHRY, SYGVKD. The DNA for the CDR3 is TGTGCCATCGGCCGGGACAGGGGAGCGGATGAAAAACTGTTTTTT. Residues: CAIGRDRGADEKLFF.

The chain uses TRBV5-6 and TRBJ1-3; TRBD1 matches 8 bases. The J segment lost 2 bases and the V segment lost 4 bases, leaving 8 bases of the junction unmatched. There are 16 residues in the CDR3. Germline lookup yields CDR1 SGHDT and CDR2 YYEEEE. In DNA, the CDR3 is TGTGCCAGCAGCAAAGGGACGACAGGGGCTGGAAACACCATATATTTT. Its translation: CASSKGTTGAGNTIYF.

This clonotype has a handful of counts. This chain uses TRBV7-8 with TRBJ2-7, with D possibly TRBD1 on 5 matching bases. The CDR3 consists of 15 residues. The germline V gene has CDR1 SGHVS and CDR2 FQNEAQ. V lost 0 bases, J lost 2 bases, and 11 bases lay in between. In DNA form, the CDR3 reads TGTGCCAGCAGCTTAGCGGGGATAGGGGCCTACGAGCAGTACTTC. Its protein is CASSLAGIGAYEQYF.

This clonotype has more than one count but fewer than ten. This rearrangement joins TRBV15 to TRBJ1-2, with 7 bases that match TRBD1. The CDR3 length is 14 residues. Germline loops: CDR1 LNHNV, CDR2 YYDKDF (reference sequence). Losses at the gene ends were 4 bases for V and 6 bases for J; bases not matched to a gene: 8. CDR3 DNA sequence: TGTGCCACCAGCACGCCTGAGGGGGCTGATGGCTACACCTTC. Its translation: CATSTPEGADGYTF.

J is TRBJ1-5 and V is TRBV28; the D is unclear. V was clipped by 6 bases and J by 7 bases, with 13 bases between them. Germline V gene lookup returns CDR1 MDHEN and CDR2 SYDVKM. The CDR3 loop spans 13 amino acids. CDR3 coding DNA: TGTGCCAGCAGATTGACAAGGCGACAGCCCCAGCATTTT. It codes for CASRLTRRQPQHF.

This clonotype came up many times. The chain uses TRBV28 and TRBJ2-2; D is ambiguous. Trimming shortened V by 11 bases and J by 7 bases, and 14 bases separated the two germline ends. Per germline, CDR1 MDHEN and CDR2 SYDVKM. The CDR3 contains 12 residues. The CDR3 sequence is CASQLGFGELFF. The CDR3 coding sequence is TGTGCCTCTCAACTGGGATTCGGGGAGCTGTTTTTT. The full variable domain, rest sourced from reference TRBV28 and TRBJ2-2, is DVKVTQSSRYLVKRTGEKVFLECVQDMDHENMFWYRQDPGLGLRLIYFSYDVKMKEKGDIPEGYSVSREKKERFSLILESASTNQTSMYLCASQLGFGELFFGEGSRLTVL.

The CDR3 protein is CASSYPNDGDYEQYF. CDR3 DNA: TGTGCCAGCAGTTACCCTAACGACGGAGACTACGAGCAGTACTTC. The J gene is TRBJ2-7, the V gene TRBV6-2 or TRBV6-3, with D unresolved. In germline, CDR1 is MNHEY, CDR2 SVGEGT. Trimming pared 2 bases from V and 3 bases from J, leaving 14 bases between. This CDR3 region has 15 residues.

The chain links TRBV20-1 to TRBJ2-7; 12 positions agree with TRBD1. This CDR3 region has 15 residues. Germline values: CDR1 DFQATT, CDR2 SNEGSKA (reference sequence). The ends lost 4 bases at V and 4 bases at J; junction bases unmatched: 8. In nucleotides, the CDR3 is TGCAGTGCTATTACCGGGACAGGGGGCAGATACGAGCAGTACTTC. This sequence encodes CSAITGTGGRYEQYF.

This clonotype was seen more than once but under ten times. The rearrangement uses TRBV12-3 or TRBV12-4 and TRBJ2-7; 11 positions match TRBD2. This CDR3 contains 18 residues. The junction had 14 bases not matched to a gene; V was cut back by 4 bases and J by 3 bases. The CDR3 is CASSSGDRVLAGGYEQYF. The CDR3 bases are TGTGCCAGCAGTTCGGGGGACAGGGTTCTAGCGGGAGGCTACGAGCAGTACTTC.

The rearrangement links TRBV4-2 to TRBJ2-3; no clear D gene. The length of the CDR3 is 14 residues. Trimming pared 1 base from V and 1 base from J, leaving 6 bases between. Germline CDR1 is LGHNA and CDR2 is YNFKEQ. Here the CDR3 reads CASSQGDGTDTQYF. The CDR3, as DNA: TGTGCCAGCAGCCAAGGAGATGGCACAGATACGCAGTATTTT.

This chain uses TRBV15 with TRBJ1-6; a weak D match, TRBD1 (6 bases). Trimming stripped 3 bases from V and 9 bases from J, with 12 bases between. This CDR3 region has 14 residues. The germline V gene encodes CDR1 LNHNV and CDR2 YYDKDF (reference sequence). CDR3: CATSSTGQGSPLHF. CDR3 nucleotides: TGTGCCACCAGCAGTACAGGGCAAGGTTCACCCCTCCACTTT.

The rearrangement links TRBV5-1 to TRBJ1-4, with TRBD1 matching 9 bases. CDR3 length: 15 amino acids. V was clipped by 4 bases and J by 10 bases; unmatched bases: 11. CDR1 and CDR2 from the germline V gene are SGHRS and YFSETQ. CDR3 nucleotide sequence: TGCGCCAGCAGCGTCACAGGGGGCGCCGATGTAAAACTGTTTTTT. Translated: CASSVTGGADVKLFF.

V usage is TRBV7-2 and J usage is TRBJ2-3; 9 nucleotides agree with TRBD1. This CDR3 has 15 residues. V gave up 4 bases and J gave up 6 bases; unmatched junction bases: 8. Per the germline V gene, CDR1 is SGHTA and CDR2 is FQGNSA. The CDR3 bases are TGTGCCAGCAGCTGGTTACAGGGGGCAGGTGATACGCAGTATTTT. Translating gives CASSWLQGAGDTQYF.

This clonotype was detected only a few times. The V gene is TRBV14, the J gene TRBJ1-1; D is ambiguous. Germline assignment: CDR1 SGHDN and CDR2 FVKESK. The CDR3 extends over 13 amino acids. Trimming pared 2 bases from V and 3 bases from J, leaving 7 bases between. The CDR3 DNA follows: TGTGCCAGCAGCCAAACCGACTACACTGAAGCTTTCTTT. This gives the protein CASSQTDYTEAFF.

V and J are TRBV5-8 and TRBJ2-2, with 10 bases matching TRBD2. The ends lost 8 bases at V and 4 bases at J; junction bases unmatched: 11. CDR3 length equals 16 residues. Per the germline V gene, CDR1 is SGHTS and CDR2 is YDEGEE. The DNA of the CDR3 is TGTGCCAGTTCACGGCTAGCGGGAGAGGTCACCGGGGAGCTGTTTTTT. Its translation: CASSRLAGEVTGELFF.

This clonotype came up once. At one of its ends the junction is not consistent with the germline gene, which may arise from a read error. V and J are TRBV7-8 and TRBJ2-1; 7 nucleotides agree with TRBD2. Looked up from germline, CDR1 is SGHVS and CDR2 is FQNEAQ. There are 18 residues in the CDR3. The CDR3 region is CASSPTGSSGRTLNEQVF. The CDR3 DNA follows: TGTGCCAGCAGCCCCACGGGGTCGTCCGGGAGGACCCTCAATGAGCAGGTCTTC. Based on the CDR3 plus reference TRBV7-8 and TRBJ2-1, the full variable domain is GAGVSQSPRYKVAKRGQDVALRCDPISGHVSLFWYQQALGQGPEFLTYFQNEAQLDKSGLPSDRFFAERPEGSVSTLKIQRTQQEDSAVYLCASSPTGSSGRTLNEQVFGPGTRLTVL.

This clonotype was seen a handful of times. The CDR3 here is CSAQRGEYEQYF. The CDR3 DNA follows: TGCAGTGCGCAGCGAGGGGAATACGAGCAGTACTTC. The chain uses TRBV20-1 and TRBJ2-7, with D perhaps TRBD1 or TRBD2 (5 bases each). CDR3 length equals 12 residues. Germline V gives CDR1 DFQATT, CDR2 SNEGSKA (reference sequence). Trimming took 6 bases from V and 4 from J, leaving 13 bases between them.

The genes are TRBV20-1 and TRBJ2-3; D might be TRBD1 (6 bases). Trimming left V 4 bases short and J 4 bases short, with 15 bases between. The CDR3 totals 14 residues. Looked up from germline, CDR1 is DFQATT and CDR2 is SNEGSKA (reference sequence). CDR3 protein: CSAKKGVGADTQYF. CDR3 DNA sequence: TGCAGTGCTAAGAAGGGGGTCGGCGCAGATACGCAGTATTTT.

The genes are TRBV16 and TRBJ1-5; D ambiguous. Germline V gives CDR1 KGHSY, CDR2 FQNENV. The CDR3 loop spans 13 amino acids. The ends were cut back, 0 bases at V and 7 bases at J, with 7 bases in the middle. The CDR3 region has the DNA TGTGCCAGCAGCCAATCTAAAACGCAGCCCCAGCATTTT. Translated, it gives CASSQSKTQPQHF.

The chain recombines TRBV7-2 with TRBJ2-2; 8 bases fit TRBD2. CDR3 length: 15 residues. Germline trimming cut 0 bases from V and 6 bases from J; bases unmatched to any gene: 3. CDR1 is SGHTA and CDR2 is FQGNSA in the germline V gene. The CDR3 region is CASSLAPRGAGELFF. In DNA form, the CDR3 reads TGTGCCAGCAGCTTAGCGCCGCGGGGGGCCGGGGAGCTGTTTTTT.